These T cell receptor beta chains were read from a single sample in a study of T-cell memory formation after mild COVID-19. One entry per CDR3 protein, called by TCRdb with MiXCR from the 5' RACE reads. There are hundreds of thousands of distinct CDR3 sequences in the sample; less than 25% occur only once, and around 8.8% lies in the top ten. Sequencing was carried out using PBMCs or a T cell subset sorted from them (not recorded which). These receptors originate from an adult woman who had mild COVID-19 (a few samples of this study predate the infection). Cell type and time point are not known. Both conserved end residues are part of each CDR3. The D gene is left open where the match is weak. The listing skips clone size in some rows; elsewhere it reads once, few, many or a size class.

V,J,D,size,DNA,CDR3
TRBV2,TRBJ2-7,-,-,TGTGCCAGCAGTGTAGGCGGCTACGAGCAGTACTTC,CASSVGGYEQYF
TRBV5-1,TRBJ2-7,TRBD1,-,TGCGCCAGCAGCCCGGGACAGTGGGAGCAGTACTTC,CASSPGQWEQYF
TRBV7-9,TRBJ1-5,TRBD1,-,TGTGCCAGCAGCTTTGGGACAGGGACTCAGCCCCAGCATTTT,CASSFGTGTQPQHF
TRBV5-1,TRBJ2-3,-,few,TGCGCCAGCAGCTTGATGGGGGATACGCAGTATTTT,CASSLMGDTQYF
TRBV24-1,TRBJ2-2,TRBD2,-,TGTGCCACCAGTGCCCAGGGCGGCGGGAGGACCATCCTGGGCACCGGGGAGCTGTTTTTT,CATSAQGGGRTILGTGELFF
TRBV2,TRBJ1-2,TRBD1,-,TGTGCCAGCATAAAGGACAGGGGGTATGATGGCTACACCTTC,CASIKDRGYDGYTF
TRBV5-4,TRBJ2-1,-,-,TGTGCCAGCAGTTCTAAGGCTGAGCAGTTCTTC,CASSSKAEQFF
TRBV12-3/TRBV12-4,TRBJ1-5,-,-,TGTGCCAGCAGCCCAGGGGCACAGATTGATCAGCCCCAGCATTTT,CASSPGAQIDQPQHF
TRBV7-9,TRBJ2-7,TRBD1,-,TGTGCCAGCAGCTTAGGACAGGGAATGAGCTACGAGCAGTACTTC,CASSLGQGMSYEQYF
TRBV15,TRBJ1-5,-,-,TGTGCCACCAGCAGAGGGGAGAGGGGGAGCCATCAGCCCCAGCATTTT,CATSRGERGSHQPQHF
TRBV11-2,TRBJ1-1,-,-,TGTGCCAGCAGCTTAGAAGGGGGGCTTATGAACACTGAAGCTTTCTTT,CASSLEGGLMNTEAFF
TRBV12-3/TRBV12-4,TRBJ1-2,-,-,TGTGCCAGCAGTTTCACCAGGCTATCCCTCTATGGCTACACCTTC,CASSFTRLSLYGYTF
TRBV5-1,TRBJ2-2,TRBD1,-,TGCGCCAGCAGCTCGCGGAGGGGACAGGGGTTCACCGGGGAGCTGTTTTTT,CASSSRRGQGFTGELFF
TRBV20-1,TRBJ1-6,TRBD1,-,TGCAGTGCCTCACGACAGACAGGGGGCTCACCCCTCCACTTT,CSASRQTGGSPLHF
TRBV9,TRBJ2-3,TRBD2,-,TGTGCCAGCAGCGTAGCGGGACTAGCGGGAGGTACAGATACGCAGTATTTT,CASSVAGLAGGTDTQYF
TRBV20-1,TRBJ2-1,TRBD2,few,TGCAGTGCTATAGTAGCGGGAGGCCTCAATGAGCAGTTCTTC,CSAIVAGGLNEQFF
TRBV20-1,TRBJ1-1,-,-,TGCAGTGCTAGAGATGGGCCGGGGAGAACTGAAGCTTTCTTT,CSARDGPGRTEAFF
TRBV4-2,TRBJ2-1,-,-,TGTGCCAGCAGCCAAGTCGGACGAACCGACAATGAGCAGTTCTTC,CASSQVGRTDNEQFF
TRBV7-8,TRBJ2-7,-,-,TGTGCCAGCAGCTACGGAGCTCAGTACGAGCAGTACTTC,CASSYGAQYEQYF
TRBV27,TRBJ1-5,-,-,TGTGCCAGCAGTCCCCGAGCGAATCAGCCCCAGCATTTT,CASSPRANQPQHF
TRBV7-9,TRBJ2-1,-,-,TGTGCCAGCAGCTTCGGGATCAATGAGCAGTTCTTC,CASSFGINEQFF
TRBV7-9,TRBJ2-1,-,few,TGTGCCAGCAGCCTAGGAGTGGGCCTCTCCTGGGAGCAGTTCTTC,CASSLGVGLSWEQFF
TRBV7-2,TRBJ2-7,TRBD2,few,TGTGCCAGCAGCGCTCCGGGACTAGCGGGATTTCAGTACTTC,CASSAPGLAGFQYF
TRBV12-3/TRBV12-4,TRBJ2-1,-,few,TGTGCCAGCAGTTTAGGGGGCACTGAGCAGTTCTTC,CASSLGGTEQFF
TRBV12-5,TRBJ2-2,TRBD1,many,TGTGCTAGTGGTTTGCGGACAGGGCATGTTACCGGGGAGCTGTTTTTT,CASGLRTGHVTGELFF
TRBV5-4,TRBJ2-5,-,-,TGTGCCACCAGCAGCGGCCTAGCGTACCAAGAGACCCAGTACTTC,CATSSGLAYQETQYF
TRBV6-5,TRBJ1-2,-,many,TGTGCCAGCAGTCCGGACAGCATTTATGGCTACACCTTC,CASSPDSIYGYTF
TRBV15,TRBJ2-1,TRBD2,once,TGTGCCACCAGCAGAGATCTTTGGTTAGCGGGGGGCTACAATGAGCAGTTCTTC,CATSRDLWLAGGYNEQFF
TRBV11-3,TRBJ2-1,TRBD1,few,TGTGCCAGCAGCTTCCAGGACAGGTACTACAATGAGCAGTTCTTC,CASSFQDRYYNEQFF
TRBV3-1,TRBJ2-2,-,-,TGTGCCAGCGGATCTTACACCGGGGAGCTGTTTTTT,CASGSYTGELFF
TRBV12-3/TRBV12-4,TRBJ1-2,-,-,TGTGCCAGCAGCCCGTCACCCCGGGGGCCCCACTATGGCTACACCTTC,CASSPSPRGPHYGYTF
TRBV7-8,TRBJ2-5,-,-,TGTGCCAGCAGAGGCCCAGGGATAGAGACCCAGTACTTC,CASRGPGIETQYF
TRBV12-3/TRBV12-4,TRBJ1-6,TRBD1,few,TGTGCCAGCAGGGGGACAGGCCCCAATTCACCCCTCCACTTT,CASRGTGPNSPLHF
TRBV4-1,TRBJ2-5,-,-,TGCGCCAGCAGCCAAGATTGGGGGGGGGCAGTGGTGACCCAGTACTTC,CASSQDWGGAVVTQYF
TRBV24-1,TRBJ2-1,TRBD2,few,TGTGCCACCAGTGTTAGCGGGAGGGGCGATGAGCAGTTCTTC,CATSVSGRGDEQFF
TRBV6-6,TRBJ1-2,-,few,TGTGCCAGCAGTTACATCGACTATCCCTGGGGCTACACCTTC,CASSYIDYPWGYTF
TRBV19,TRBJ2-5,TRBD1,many,TGTGCCAGTAGTAAGGACAGGGTGGAGACCCAGTACTTC,CASSKDRVETQYF
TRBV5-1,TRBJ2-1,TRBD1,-,TGCGCAAGCAGCTTGGCCGAGGGACAGTTAGGGAATGAGCAGTTCTTC,CASSLAEGQLGNEQFF
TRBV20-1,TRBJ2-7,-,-,TGCAGTGCTACGTCTAGCTATCCCCCCTACGAGCAGTACTTC,CSATSSYPPYEQYF
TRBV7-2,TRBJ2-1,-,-,TGTGCCAGCAGCAAGGGCGCTATTAATGAGCAGTTCTTC,CASSKGAINEQFF
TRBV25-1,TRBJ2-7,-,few,TGTGCCAGCAGTGAATCTAGCTTAGGCCGCTACGAGCAGTACTTC,CASSESSLGRYEQYF
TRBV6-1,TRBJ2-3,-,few,TGTGCCAGCAGTCCCCGACGGAGGGTCACAGATACGCAGTATTTT,CASSPRRRVTDTQYF
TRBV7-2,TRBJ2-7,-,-,TGTGCCAGCAGCTTAGTGGAAGGTTACGAGCAGTACTTC,CASSLVEGYEQYF
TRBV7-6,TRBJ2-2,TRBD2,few,TGTGCCAGCAGCCCCGGGACTATTACCGGGGAGCTGTTTTTT,CASSPGTITGELFF
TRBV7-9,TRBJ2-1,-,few,TGTGCCAGCAGTTCAGCAGAAAGAGGTGGGAATGAGCAGTTCTTC,CASSSAERGGNEQFF
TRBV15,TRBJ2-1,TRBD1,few,TGTGCCACCAGCATGACAGGGCTGCCCCACAGTCAGTTCTTC,CATSMTGLPHSQFF
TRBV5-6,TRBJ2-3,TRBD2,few,TGTGCCAGCAGCTTACTAGCGGGACCGCGCGATACGCAGTATTTT,CASSLLAGPRDTQYF
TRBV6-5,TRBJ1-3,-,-,TGTGCCAGCAGCCCCCGGGAGACCTCTGGAAACACCATATATTTT,CASSPRETSGNTIYF
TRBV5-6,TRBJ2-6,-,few,TGTGCCAGCAGCTTCGGAACTGGGGCCAACGTCCTGACTTTC,CASSFGTGANVLTF
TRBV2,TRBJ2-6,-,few,TGTGCCAGCGAAGAGTCTGGGGCCAACGTCCTGACTTTC,CASEESGANVLTF
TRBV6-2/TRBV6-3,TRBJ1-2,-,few,TGTGCCAGCAAACTCGACAGTAGAGACTATGGCTACACCTTC,CASKLDSRDYGYTF